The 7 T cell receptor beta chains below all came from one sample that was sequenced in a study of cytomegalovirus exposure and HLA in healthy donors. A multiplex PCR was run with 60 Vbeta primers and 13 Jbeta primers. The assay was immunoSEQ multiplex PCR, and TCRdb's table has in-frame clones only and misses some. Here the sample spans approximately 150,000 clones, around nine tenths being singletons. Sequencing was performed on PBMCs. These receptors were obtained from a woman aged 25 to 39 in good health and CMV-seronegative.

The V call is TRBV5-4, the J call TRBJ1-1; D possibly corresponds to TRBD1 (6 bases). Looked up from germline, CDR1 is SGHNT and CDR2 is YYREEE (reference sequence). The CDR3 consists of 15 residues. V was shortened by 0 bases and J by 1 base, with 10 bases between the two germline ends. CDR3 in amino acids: CASSLGGTQNTEAFF. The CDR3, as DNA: TGTGCCAGCAGCTTGGGGGGGACACAGAACACTGAAGCTTTCTTT.

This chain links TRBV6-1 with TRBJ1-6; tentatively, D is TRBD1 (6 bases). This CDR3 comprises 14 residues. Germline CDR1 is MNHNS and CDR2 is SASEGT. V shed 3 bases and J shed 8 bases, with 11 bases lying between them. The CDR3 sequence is CASSEGQGYSPLHF. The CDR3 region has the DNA TGTGCCAGCAGTGAGGGGCAGGGGTATTCACCCCTCCACTTT.

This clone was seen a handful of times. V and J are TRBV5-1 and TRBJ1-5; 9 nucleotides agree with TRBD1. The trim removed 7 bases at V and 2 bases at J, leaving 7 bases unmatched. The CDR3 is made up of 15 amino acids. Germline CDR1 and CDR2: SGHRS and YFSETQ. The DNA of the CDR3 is TGCGCCAGCCCCCTCCGGACAGGGGGCAATCAGCCCCAGCATTTT. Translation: CASPLRTGGNQPQHF. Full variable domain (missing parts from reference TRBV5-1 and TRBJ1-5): KAGVTQTPRYLIKTRGQQVTLSCSPISGHRSVSWYQQTPGQGLQFLFEYFSETQRNKGNFPGRFSGRQFSNSRSEMNVSTLELGDSALYLCASPLRTGGNQPQHFGDGTRLSIL.

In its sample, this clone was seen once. The CDR3 sequence is CASSLVRQNYEQYF. The DNA for the CDR3 is TGTGCCAGCAGCTTGGTAAGACAAAACTACGAGCAGTACTTC. The chain couples TRBV11-2 to TRBJ2-7; no reliable D call. Germline CDR1 is SGHAT and CDR2 is FQNNGV. Between the trimmed V and J ends, which lost 3 bases and 3 bases, there was a span of 12 bases. CDR3 size: 14 residues. Variable domain in full (rest from reference TRBV11-2 and TRBJ2-7): EAGVAQSPRYKIIEKRQSVAFWCNPISGHATLYWYQQILGQGPKLLIQFQNNGVVDDSQLPKDRFSAERLKGVDSTLKIQPAKLEDSAVYLCASSLVRQNYEQYFGPGTRLTVT.

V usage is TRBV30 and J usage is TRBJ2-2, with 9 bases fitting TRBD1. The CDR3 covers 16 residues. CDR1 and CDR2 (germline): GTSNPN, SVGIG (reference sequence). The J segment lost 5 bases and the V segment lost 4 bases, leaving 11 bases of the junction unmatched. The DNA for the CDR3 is TGTGCCTGGACCCATCCCGGGACAGGGATAACCGGGGAGCTGTTTTTT. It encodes CAWTHPGTGITGELFF.

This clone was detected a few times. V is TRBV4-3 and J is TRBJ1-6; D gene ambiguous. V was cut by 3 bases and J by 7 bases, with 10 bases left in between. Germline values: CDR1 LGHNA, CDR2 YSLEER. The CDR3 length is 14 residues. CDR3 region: CASSQEDRNSPLHF. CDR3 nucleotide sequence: TGCGCCAGCAGCCAGGAGGACCGGAATTCACCCCTCCACTTT.

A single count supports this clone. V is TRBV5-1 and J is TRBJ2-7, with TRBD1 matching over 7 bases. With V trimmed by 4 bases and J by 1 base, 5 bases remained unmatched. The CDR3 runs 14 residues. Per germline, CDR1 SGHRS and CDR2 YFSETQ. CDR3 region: CASSRDSTSYEQYF. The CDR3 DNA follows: TGCGCCAGCAGCAGGGACAGCACATCCTACGAGCAGTACTTC.